These 8 T cell receptor beta chains originate from one sample sequenced in a study of blood T cell repertoires in COVID-19. Measured with immunoSEQ multiplex PCR; TCRdb has only the in-frame clones, and not every one. This sample has around 470,000 clones, with 90% found just once. The sequenced sample consisted of PBMCs or T cells enriched from blood (not recorded which). The receptors come from a man aged 18-30 years who had recovered from COVID-19.

The chain is built from TRBV5-1 and TRBJ2-5, with a weak D call TRBD2 (5 bases). Trimming took 5 bases from V and 5 from J, leaving 10 bases between them. The germline CDR1 and CDR2 sequences are SGHRS and YFSETQ. The CDR3 consists of 12 residues. CDR3 loop: CASRAEDETQYF. The CDR3, as DNA: TGCGCCAGCAGAGCGGAAGACGAGACCCAGTACTTC. Together with reference TRBV5-1 and TRBJ2-5, the CDR3 gives the full variable domain: KAGVTQTPRYLIKTRGQQVTLSCSPISGHRSVSWYQQTPGQGLQFLFEYFSETQRNKGNFPGRFSGRQFSNSRSEMNVSTLELGDSALYLCASRAEDETQYFGPGTRLLVL.

Only a few counts were recorded for this clone. The chain employs TRBV7-9 and TRBJ1-4; maybe TRBD1 (6 bases). Germline V CDR1 and CDR2: SEHNR, FQNEAQ (reference sequence). Trimming took off 4 bases at V and 2 bases at J, with 11 bases between the two ends. This CDR3 is built from 15 residues. CDR3: CASSSTGTTNEKLFF. In DNA, the CDR3 is TGTGCCAGCAGCTCAACAGGGACCACTAATGAAAAACTGTTTTTT.

The chain joins TRBV2 to TRBJ1-5, with 8 positions matching TRBD1. Germline CDR1 and CDR2: SNHLY and FYNNEI. The CDR3 has 16 amino acids. With 6 bases clipped from V and 7 bases from J, the junction kept 14 bases outside the gene matches. CDR3 protein: CASSVKGQGVRQPQHF. CDR3 nucleotide sequence: TGTGCCAGCAGCGTAAAAGGACAGGGTGTTCGGCAGCCCCAGCATTTT.

V gene TRBV4-1 combines with J gene TRBJ1-6; D might be TRBD1 (6 bases). CDR1 and CDR2 (germline): MGHRA, YSYEKL. V dropped 0 bases and J dropped 7 bases, with 13 bases sitting between them. This CDR3 spans 16 amino acids. In nucleotides, the CDR3 is TGCGCCAGCAGCCAAGAATCGGGACAAAGAAATTCACCCCTCCACTTT. The encoded protein is CASSQESGQRNSPLHF.

This chain connects TRBV5-1 to TRBJ2-1; TRBD1 aligns across 7 bases. Germline assignment: CDR1 SGHRS and CDR2 YFSETQ. V lost 0 bases, J lost 7 bases, and 4 bases stayed unmatched. The CDR3 runs 14 residues. The CDR3 region has the DNA TGCGCCAGCAGCTTGGGGGGACAGACTAATGAGCAGTTCTTC. This translates into CASSLGGQTNEQFF.

CDR3 loop: CASSQPGTRGNIQYF. The CDR3 DNA follows: TGCGCCAGCAGCCAACCCGGGACTCGGGGGAACATTCAGTACTTC. V gene TRBV4-1 combines with J gene TRBJ2-4, with D possibly TRBD2 on 6 matching bases. Looked up from germline, CDR1 is MGHRA and CDR2 is YSYEKL. This CDR3 has 15 amino acids. Trimming removed 2 bases from V and 7 bases from J, with 15 bases in between.

The chain has TRBV9 and TRBJ2-7; D possibly corresponds to TRBD1 (5 bases). The CDR3 runs 14 residues. Per the germline V gene, CDR1 is SGDLS and CDR2 is YYNGEE. The V and J ends lost 2 bases and 4 bases respectively, with 13 bases between them. CDR3: CASSVGHDGYEQYF. The CDR3, as DNA: TGTGCCAGCAGCGTTGGACACGACGGTTACGAGCAGTACTTC.

The V gene is TRBV5-1, the J gene TRBJ1-1; D unclear. This CDR3 comprises 14 residues. CDR1 and CDR2 from the germline V gene are SGHRS and YFSETQ. Trimming took off 3 bases at V and 4 bases at J, with 13 bases between the two ends. CDR3 nucleotides: TGCGCCAGCAGCTCGACATCTAGCGGCACTGAAGCTTTCTTT. This encodes CASSSTSSGTEAFF.